This T cell receptor beta chain emerged from a study of T cells after yellow fever vaccination. The table lists this clonotype with a few counts. Synthesis of TCR cDNA relied on 5'RACE template switching, which attached a universal primer site and UMIs. TCRdb recomputed calls from the 5' RACE reads with MiXCR, one row per CDR3 protein. This sample has hundreds of thousands of distinct CDR3 sequences; 15% to 20% occur once, and the top ten carry approximately 14%. The germline CDR1 and CDR2 sequences are SEHNR and FQNEAQ (reference sequence). V shed 4 bases, J shed 0 bases, and the junction held 6 bases outside the gene matches. The CDR3 totals 15 residues.

The rearrangement joins TRBV7-9 to TRBJ2-7, with 7 bases that match TRBD2. This TCR derives from a man aged 25 to 40 who received the YFV17D yellow fever vaccine. Sequencing used PBMCs, obtained 15 days after the yellow fever booster vaccination. CDR3 DNA sequence: TGTGCCAGCAGCTCCTCAGCGGGGAGCTCCTACGAGCAGTACTTC. Translation gives CASSSSAGSSYEQYF.